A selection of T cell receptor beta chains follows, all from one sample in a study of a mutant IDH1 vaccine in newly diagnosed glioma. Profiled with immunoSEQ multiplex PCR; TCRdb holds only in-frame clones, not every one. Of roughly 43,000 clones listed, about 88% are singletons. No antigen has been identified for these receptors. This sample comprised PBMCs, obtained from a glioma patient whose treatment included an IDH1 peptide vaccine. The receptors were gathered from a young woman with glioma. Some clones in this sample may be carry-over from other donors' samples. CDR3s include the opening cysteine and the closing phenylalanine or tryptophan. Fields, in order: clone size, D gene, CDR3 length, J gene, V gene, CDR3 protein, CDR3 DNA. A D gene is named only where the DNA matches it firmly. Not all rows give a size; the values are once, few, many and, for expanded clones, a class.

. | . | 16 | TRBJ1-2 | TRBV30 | CACPSGTKPPNYGYTF | TGTGCCTGCCCCTCCGGGACTAAGCCTCCTAACTATGGCTACACCTTC
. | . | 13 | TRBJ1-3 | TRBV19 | CASSWNSGNTIYF | TGTGCCAGTAGTTGGAACTCTGGAAACACCATATATTTT
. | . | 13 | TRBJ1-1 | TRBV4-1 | CASSQVYNTEAFF | TGCGCCAGCAGCCAAGTATACAACACTGAAGCTTTCTTT
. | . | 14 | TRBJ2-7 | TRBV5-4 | CASSPGLTSYEQYF | TGTGCCAGCAGCCCGGGACTCACGAGCTACGAGCAGTACTTC
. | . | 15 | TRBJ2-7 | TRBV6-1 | CASSEGRLSFYEQYF | TGTGCCAGCAGTGAGGGGCGTCTTAGTTTCTACGAGCAGTACTTC
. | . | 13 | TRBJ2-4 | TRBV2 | CASIGQSKNIQYF | TGTGCCAGCATCGGGCAGTCAAAAAACATTCAGTACTTC
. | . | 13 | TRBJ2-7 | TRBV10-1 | CASSDHQRGEQYF | TGCGCCAGCAGTGACCATCAAAGAGGGGAGCAGTACTTC
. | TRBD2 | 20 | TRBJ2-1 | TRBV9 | CASSVEPGTSGMSGRNEQFF | TGTGCCAGCAGCGTAGAGCCCGGGACTAGCGGGATGTCGGGAAGGAATGAGCAGTTCTTC
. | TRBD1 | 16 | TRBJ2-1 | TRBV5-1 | CASSLWGGTGDNEQFF | TGCGCCAGCAGCTTGTGGGGCGGAACAGGGGACAATGAGCAGTTCTTC
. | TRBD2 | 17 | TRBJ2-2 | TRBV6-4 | CASSLTSGGAGTGELFF | TGTGCCAGCAGTTTGACTAGCGGGGGGGCCGGCACCGGGGAGCTGTTTTTT
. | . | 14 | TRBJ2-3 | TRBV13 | CASSLGSGTDTQYF | TGTGCCAGCAGCTTAGGCTCAGGAACAGATACGCAGTATTTT
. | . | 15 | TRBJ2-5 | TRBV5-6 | CASSLPGTRGETQYF | TGTGCCAGCAGCCTACCGGGAACAAGGGGAGAGACCCAGTACTTC
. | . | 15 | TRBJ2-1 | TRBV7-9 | CASSPQLAMSSEQFF | TGTGCCAGCAGCCCCCAACTAGCTATGTCGAGCGAGCAGTTCTTC
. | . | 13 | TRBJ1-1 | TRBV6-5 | CASSWGGGTEAFF | TGTGCCAGCAGTTGGGGAGGAGGGACTGAAGCTTTCTTT
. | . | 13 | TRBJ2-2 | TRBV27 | CASSKRGTGELFF | TGTGCCAGCAGCAAAAGGGGCACCGGGGAGCTGTTTTTT
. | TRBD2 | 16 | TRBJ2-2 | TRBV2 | CASSRTSGSGTGELFF | TGTGCCAGCAGTCGGACTAGCGGGAGTGGTACCGGGGAGCTGTTTTTT
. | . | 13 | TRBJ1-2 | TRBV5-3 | CARSLVSDYGYTF | TGTGCCAGAAGCTTGGTTTCTGACTATGGCTACACCTTC
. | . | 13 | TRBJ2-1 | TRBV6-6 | CASSSGPLHEQFF | TGTGCCAGCAGTTCGGGACCCCTCCATGAGCAGTTCTTC
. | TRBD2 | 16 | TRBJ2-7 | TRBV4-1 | CASSRTGTSGSGEQYF | TGCGCCAGCAGCCGCACCGGGACTAGCGGGAGTGGAGAGCAGTACTTC
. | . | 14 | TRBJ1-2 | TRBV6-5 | CASSYSGVNYGYTF | TGTGCCAGCAGTTACTCAGGGGTCAACTATGGCTACACCTTC
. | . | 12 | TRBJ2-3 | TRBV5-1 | CASSLIADTQYF | TGCGCCAGCAGCTTGATCGCAGATACGCAGTATTTT
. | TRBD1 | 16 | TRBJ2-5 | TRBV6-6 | CASSYGGTGALETQYF | TGTGCCAGCAGTTACGGGGGGACAGGTGCGTTAGAGACCCAGTACTTC
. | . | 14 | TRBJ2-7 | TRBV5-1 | CASSLVSRGHEQYF | TGCGCCAGCAGCTTGGTTTCGCGGGGGCACGAGCAGTACTTC
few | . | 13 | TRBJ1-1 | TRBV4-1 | CASTVGTNTEAFF | TGCGCCAGCACAGTGGGGACGAACACTGAAGCTTTCTTT
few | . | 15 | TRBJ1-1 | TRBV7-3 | CASSEIRVLNTEAFF | TGTGCCAGCAGCGAAATCAGGGTTTTGAACACTGAAGCTTTCTTT
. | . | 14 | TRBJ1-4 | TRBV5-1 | CASSLGNPNEKLFF | TGCGCCAGCAGCTTGGGGAATCCTAATGAAAAACTGTTTTTT
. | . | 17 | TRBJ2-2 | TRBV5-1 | CASSLDRGNFNTGELFF | TGCGCCAGCAGCTTAGACCGCGGGAACTTTAACACCGGGGAGCTGTTTTTT
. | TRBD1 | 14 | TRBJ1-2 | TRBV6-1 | CASSQGAGNYGYTF | TGTGCCAGCAGTCAGGGGGCCGGGAACTATGGCTACACCTTC
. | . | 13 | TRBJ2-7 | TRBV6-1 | CASRLTVTYEQYF | TGTGCCAGCAGGTTGACAGTTACCTACGAGCAGTACTTC
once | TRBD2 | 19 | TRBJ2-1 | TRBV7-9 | CASSPTPSRGGYSYNEQFF | TGTGCCAGCAGCCCGACCCCCTCTCGCGGGGGGTATTCCTACAATGAGCAGTTCTTC
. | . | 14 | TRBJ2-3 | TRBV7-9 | CASSRVLDPDTQYF | TGTGCCAGCAGCAGGGTGCTGGATCCAGATACGCAGTATTTT
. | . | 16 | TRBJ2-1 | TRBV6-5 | CASSYPARGANNEQFF | TGTGCCAGCAGTTACCCCGCCCGGGGGGCGAACAATGAGCAGTTCTTC
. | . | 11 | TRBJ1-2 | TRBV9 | CASSRDYGYTF | TGTGCCAGCAGTAGGGACTATGGCTACACCTTC
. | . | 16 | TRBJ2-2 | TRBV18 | CASSPGQTRDTGELFF | TGTGCCAGCTCACCGGGGCAGACCCGGGACACCGGGGAGCTGTTTTTT
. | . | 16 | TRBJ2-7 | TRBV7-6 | CASSTRTAKGAYEQYF | TGTGCCAGCAGCACCCGGACAGCTAAAGGGGCCTACGAGCAGTACTTC
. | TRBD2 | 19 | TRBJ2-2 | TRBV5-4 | CASSPRTSGGVSNTGELFF | TGTGCCAGCAGCCCCCGGACTAGCGGGGGGGTTTCGAACACCGGGGAGCTGTTTTTT
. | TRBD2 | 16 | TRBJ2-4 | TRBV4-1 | CASSRQLAVAKNIQYF | TGCGCCAGCAGCCGCCAACTAGCGGTAGCCAAAAACATTCAGTACTTC
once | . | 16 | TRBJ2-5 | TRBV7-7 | CASSLTWGDLQETQYF | TGTGCTAGCAGCCTAACGTGGGGGGACCTCCAAGAGACCCAGTACTTC
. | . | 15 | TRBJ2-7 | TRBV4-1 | CASSQETGVRFEQYF | TGCGCCAGCAGCCAAGAGACGGGGGTGAGGTTCGAGCAGTACTTC
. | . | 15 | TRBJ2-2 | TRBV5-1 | CASSLEGSLLGELFF | TGCGCCAGCAGCTTGGAAGGGTCACTCTTGGGGGAGCTGTTTTTT
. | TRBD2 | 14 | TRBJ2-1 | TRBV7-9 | CASSPFSGGNEQFF | TGTGCCAGCAGCCCCTTTAGCGGGGGCAATGAGCAGTTCTTC
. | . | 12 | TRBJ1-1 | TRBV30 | CAWSKSGVEAFF | TGTGCCTGGTCAAAGAGTGGGGTTGAAGCTTTCTTT
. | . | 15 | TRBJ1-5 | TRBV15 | CATSREGSSNQPQHF | TGTGCCACCAGCAGAGAAGGAAGTAGCAATCAGCCCCAGCATTTT
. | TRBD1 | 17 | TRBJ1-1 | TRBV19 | CASSIPWDRSRNTEAFF | TGTGCCAGTAGTATACCCTGGGACAGGTCAAGAAACACTGAAGCTTTCTTT
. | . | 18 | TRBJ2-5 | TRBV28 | CASSSHPTGRRGQETQYF | TGTGCCAGCAGTTCACACCCAACAGGGAGGAGAGGTCAAGAGACCCAGTACTTC
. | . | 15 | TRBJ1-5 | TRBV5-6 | CASSLGLYSNQPQHF | TGTGCCAGCAGCTTAGGACTGTATAGCAATCAGCCCCAGCATTTT
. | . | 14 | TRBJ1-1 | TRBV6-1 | CASTAGAVNTEAFF | TGTGCCAGCACCGCAGGGGCGGTGAACACTGAAGCTTTCTTT
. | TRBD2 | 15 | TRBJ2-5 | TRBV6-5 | CASSYSGLDQETQYF | TGTGCCAGCAGTTACTCGGGACTAGACCAAGAGACCCAGTACTTC